The 3 T cell receptor beta chains reported below all come from one sample, sequenced in a study of cytomegalovirus exposure and HLA in healthy donors. PCR was performed using 60 Vbeta and 13 Jbeta primers. Sequencing used immunoSEQ multiplex PCR; TCRdb keeps in-frame clones, though not all of them. The repertoire holds 90,000 to 130,000 clones, with roughly 70% as singletons. The sample consisted of PBMCs. Every receptor here comes from a man aged 30 to 45 in good health and CMV-seropositive.

The chain has TRBV7-6 and TRBJ2-3, with a tentative D call TRBD2 (7 bases). The CDR3 runs to 17 residues. Germline loops: CDR1 SGHVS, CDR2 FNYEAQ. Between the trimmed V and J ends, which lost 2 bases and 4 bases, there was a span of 19 bases. The CDR3 bases are TGTGCCAGCAGCTTAAATGGGGGGGCTAGCGGCTCAGATACGCAGTATTTT. This gives the protein CASSLNGGASGSDTQYF.

The chain combines TRBV19 with TRBJ1-3; D may be TRBD1 (5 bases). CDR1 and CDR2 (germline): LNHDA, SQIVND (reference sequence). This CDR3 is built from 14 residues. V dropped 4 bases and J dropped 1 base, with 8 bases sitting between them. This CDR3 is CASSKGVSGNTIYF. For the CDR3, the DNA is TGTGCCAGTAGTAAAGGGGTTTCTGGAAACACCATATATTTT.

This chain links TRBV29-1 with TRBJ2-3; tentatively, D is TRBD1 (7 bases). V was clipped by 7 bases and J by 2 bases, with 13 bases between them. CDR3 length equals 13 residues. The germline V gene has CDR1 SQVTM and CDR2 ANQGSEA. As DNA, the CDR3 is TGCAGCGCCCGCGGGACAGACACAGATACGCAGTATTTT. Amino acid sequence: CSARGTDTDTQYF.